These 21 T cell receptor beta chains came from one sample sequenced in a study of cytomegalovirus exposure and HLA in healthy donors. This PCR relied on a set of 60 Vbeta primers and 13 Jbeta primers. The table came from immunoSEQ multiplex PCR; TCRdb's copy has only in-frame clones and leaves some out. The data contain over 110,000 clones, approximately 80% of them singletons. Sequencing used PBMCs. Receptor source: an older woman in good health and CMV-seropositive.

The gene calls are TRBV6-5 and TRBJ2-3, with 8 bases aligning to TRBD1. Germline-derived CDR1 and CDR2 are MNHEY and SVGAGI. The CDR3 has 15 amino acids. Trimming cost V 5 bases and J 2 bases; bases outside gene matches: 6. The CDR3 coding sequence is TGTGCCAGCAGTCTCACGACAGGGGCCACAGATACGCAGTATTTT. It yields the protein CASSLTTGATDTQYF.

The rearrangement joins TRBV29-1 to TRBJ2-5; 7 bases line up with TRBD2. Germline lookup yields CDR1 SQVTM and CDR2 ANQGSEA. There are 15 residues in the CDR3. Germline trimming cut 7 bases from V and 4 bases from J; bases unmatched to any gene: 15. The CDR3 region has the DNA TGCAGCGGAATTCCTAAGCGGGAAGGTGGAGAGACCCAGTACTTC. Translated: CSGIPKREGGETQYF.

The gene calls are TRBV2 and TRBJ1-5; TRBD1 might be the D (6 bases). The germline gives CDR1 SNHLY, CDR2 FYNNEI. V was clipped by 6 bases and J by 3 bases, with 12 bases between them. CDR3 length: 14 amino acids. The CDR3 nucleotides are TGTGCCAGCAGGGAGGACAGTTACAATCAGCCCCAGCATTTT. Its translation is CASREDSYNQPQHF.

Only a few counts were recorded for this clone. This chain joins TRBV28 and TRBJ1-5; possible D gene TRBD1, 6 bases. V dropped 6 bases and J dropped 4 bases, with 10 bases sitting between them. The CDR3 is 13 residues long. CDR1 is MDHEN, CDR2 SYDVKM, per germline. The CDR3 here is CASREQGNQPQHF. CDR3 DNA: TGTGCCAGCAGAGAACAGGGAAATCAGCCCCAGCATTTT.

This clone occurred once. The chain employs TRBV28 and TRBJ1-3, with 8 bases matching TRBD1. The CDR3 is 17 residues long. The V and J ends lost 5 bases and 0 bases, in that order; junction bases with no gene match: 9. Germline lookup yields CDR1 MDHEN and CDR2 SYDVKM. In DNA form, the CDR3 reads TGTGCCAGCAGTAAAAACAGGGGGGGGAGCTCTGGAAACACCATATATTTT. Translated, it gives CASSKNRGGSSGNTIYF.

The rearrangement links TRBV7-6 to TRBJ2-7, with D uncertain. The V end lost 2 bases, the J end lost 6 bases, and 17 bases lay between the germline ends. Germline lookup yields CDR1 SGHVS and CDR2 FNYEAQ. CDR3 length equals 15 residues. The CDR3 nucleotides read TGTGCCAGCAGCTTAAACCGAAACTCCTTCGGCGAGCAGTACTTC. Its translation is CASSLNRNSFGEQYF.

The chain carries TRBV10-2 and TRBJ2-2; D is ambiguous. Trimming shortened V by 3 bases and J by 1 base, and 9 bases separated the two germline ends. Germline V gives CDR1 WSHSY, CDR2 SAAADI. This CDR3 is built from 15 residues. This CDR3 reads CASSDNRQNTGELFF. CDR3 DNA: TGCGCCAGCAGTGACAACAGACAGAACACCGGGGAGCTGTTTTTT.

J is TRBJ2-5 and V is TRBV7-2, with D perhaps TRBD1 (6 bases). The closer fit of TRBJ2-7 to the DNA end suggests the J call may be wrong. Germline-derived CDR1 and CDR2 are SGHTA and FQGNSA. This CDR3 is 15 amino acids long. The CDR3 loop is CASSLGPTGNDEQYF. CDR3 in DNA: TGTGCCAGCAGCTTAGGCCCAACAGGGAACGACGAGCAGTACTTC.

The V gene is TRBV19, the J gene TRBJ1-1, with D hard to call. Per germline, CDR1 LNHDA and CDR2 SQIVND (reference sequence). The germline V and J ends were trimmed by 3 bases and 1 base, with 9 bases remaining between them. The CDR3 contains 14 residues. CDR3 DNA: TGTGCCAGTAGTATTACAGCCGGGAACACTGAAGCTTTCTTT. As protein: CASSITAGNTEAFF. Using reference TRBV19 and TRBJ1-1 for the parts outside the CDR3, the full variable domain is DGGITQSPKYLFRKEGQNVTLSCEQNLNHDAMYWYRQDPGQGLRLIYYSQIVNDFQKGDIAEGYSVSREKKESFPLTVTSAQKNPTAFYLCASSITAGNTEAFFGQGTRLTVV.

V and J are TRBV15 and TRBJ1-2; TRBD1 aligns across 9 bases. CDR1 LNHNV and CDR2 YYDKDF come from the germline V gene (reference sequence). This CDR3 has 16 amino acids. Unmatched junction bases numbered 10, after V lost 3 bases and J lost 5 bases. The CDR3: CATSSRDRVLLYGYTF. The CDR3 DNA follows: TGTGCCACCAGCAGCCGGGACAGGGTCCTTCTTTATGGCTACACCTTC.

The CDR3 nucleotides are TGTGCCAGCAGCGGCCGGGACAGAATCTCCTACGAGCAGTACTTC. Protein sequence: CASSGRDRISYEQYF. This rearrangement joins TRBV6-5 to TRBJ2-7; 7 bases fit TRBD1. Trimming removed 6 bases from V and 0 bases from J; junction bases left unmatched: 8. The germline V gene has CDR1 MNHEY and CDR2 SVGAGI. The CDR3 extends over 15 amino acids.

The genes are TRBV30 and TRBJ2-5, with 7 bases aligning to TRBD2. The J call may not be correct, given that the DNA end is closer to TRBJ2-7. Germline values: CDR1 GTSNPN, CDR2 SVGIG (reference sequence). The CDR3 totals 14 residues. Here the CDR3 reads CAWSGLRGTYEQYF. The CDR3 bases are TGTGCCTGGAGTGGGTTGCGGGGGACCTACGAGCAGTACTTC.

This clone came up a few times. The J gene is TRBJ2-2, the V gene TRBV28; D remains unclear. V lost 2 bases and J lost 6, with 13 bases in between. The CDR3 contains 15 residues. Germline CDR1 MDHEN, CDR2 SYDVKM. CDR3 in DNA: TGTGCCAGCAGTTTAGTACAGTTTCAGTCCGGGGAGCTGTTTTTT. It yields the protein CASSLVQFQSGELFF.

This clone has a single count. The V and J genes are TRBV4-2 and TRBJ2-6, with TRBD2 matching over 7 bases. The V gene's germline CDR1 is LGHNA and CDR2 YNFKEQ. There are 19 residues in the CDR3. The junction had 9 bases not matched to a gene; V was cut back by 1 base and J by 0 bases. CDR3 DNA sequence: TGTGCCAGCAGCCAAGCAAGTCTAGCGGCGGGCTCTGGGGCCAACGTCCTGACTTTC. Its protein is CASSQASLAAGSGANVLTF.

In this sample, this clone turned up a few times. In DNA form, the CDR3 reads TGTGCCAGCGTTCTAGCAACGACAGATACGCAGTATTTT. Its protein is CASVLATTDTQYF. This rearrangement joins TRBV6-1 to TRBJ2-3; TRBD2 is a possible D gene (5 bases). There are 13 residues in the CDR3. Germline CDR1 is MNHNS and CDR2 is SASEGT. V lost 8 bases and J lost 3, with 12 bases in between.

This clone was seen just once. This chain links TRBV5-1 with TRBJ2-5; 11 bases are shared with TRBD2. The CDR3 has 15 amino acids. With V trimmed by 4 bases and J by 2 bases, 4 bases remained unmatched. Germline CDR1 and CDR2: SGHRS and YFSETQ. In DNA form, the CDR3 reads TGCGCCAGCAGCCAGGGACTAGCGGAACAAGAGACCCAGTACTTC. Translation gives CASSQGLAEQETQYF.

V usage is TRBV6-6 and J usage is TRBJ1-1, with 9 bases lining up with TRBD1. V was pared by 2 bases and J by 9 bases, with 4 bases of the junction left unmatched. The germline gives CDR1 MNHNY, CDR2 SVGAGI (reference sequence). There are 13 residues in the CDR3. The CDR3 region has the DNA TGTGCCAGCAGTTACGGGACAGGGAAGAAAGCTTTCTTT. It codes for CASSYGTGKKAFF.

In this sample, this clone turned up once. The V and J genes are TRBV6-6 and TRBJ1-4; D is uncertain. Trimming removed 4 bases from V and 5 bases from J, with 14 bases in between. The CDR3 loop spans 15 amino acids. CDR1 is MNHNY, CDR2 SVGAGI, per germline (reference sequence). In DNA, the CDR3 is TGTGCCAGCAGTTCGTCATCCGCGAGAAATGAAAAACTGTTTTTT. Translating it yields CASSSSSARNEKLFF.

This chain joins TRBV4-2 and TRBJ2-7; TRBD2 aligns across 10 bases. The CDR3 runs 15 residues. Germline CDR1 is LGHNA and CDR2 is YNFKEQ. Germline trimming cut 8 bases from V and 0 bases from J; bases unmatched to any gene: 7. CDR3 DNA: TGTGCCAGCTCACTCGGACTAGCGGTCTCCTACGAGCAGTACTTC. It codes for CASSLGLAVSYEQYF.

The chain recombines TRBV14 with TRBJ1-3, with 8 bases lining up with TRBD1. The germline V gene encodes CDR1 SGHDN and CDR2 FVKESK. The ends lost 6 bases at V and 4 bases at J; junction bases unmatched: 8. The CDR3 covers 15 residues. CDR3 loop: CASSLQGVPGNTIYF. The CDR3 DNA reads TGTGCCAGCAGTCTACAGGGGGTTCCCGGAAACACCATATATTTT.

The chain has TRBV5-1 and TRBJ2-2; 12 nucleotides line up with TRBD2. Germline CDR1 SGHRS, CDR2 YFSETQ. The CDR3 sequence is 15 residues long. The J segment lost 5 bases and the V segment lost 4 bases, leaving 3 bases of the junction unmatched. CDR3 amino acids: CASSTGTSGTGELFF. DNA for the CDR3: TGCGCCAGCAGCACCGGGACTAGCGGGACCGGGGAGCTGTTTTTT.